This T cell receptor (beta chain) was captured by sequencing in a study of blood T cell repertoires in COVID-19. From germline, CDR1 is MDHEN and CDR2 SYDVKM. V lost 2 bases to trimming and J lost 2 bases; unmatched junction nucleotides: 3. There are 14 residues in the CDR3. The sample holds one count of this clone. Sequenced by immunoSEQ multiplex PCR; TCRdb stores in-frame clones only, minus some. The data hold 200,000 to 250,000 clones, with less than 90% observed a single time. The rearrangement joins TRBV28 to TRBJ2-7; TRBD1 matches 7 bases. Sequenced input: peripheral blood. The sequence was collected from a man in his forties or fifties with active or convalescent COVID-19. CDR3 region: CASSLTGQTYEQYF. The CDR3 nucleotides are TGTGCCAGCAGTTTAACGGGACAGACCTACGAGCAGTACTTC.